This is a list of T cell receptor beta chains from one sample in a study of T cell changes during pregnancy in multiple sclerosis. Sequencing used immunoSEQ multiplex PCR; TCRdb keeps in-frame clones, though not all of them. The sample records about 40,000 clones, over 80% being singletons. Source: peripheral blood, taken in the first trimester of pregnancy. The receptor set was obtained from a female donor in good health, enrolled as a control in a pregnancy study. Both conserved end residues are part of each CDR3.

v_call | cdr3_aa
TRBV21-1 | CASSKGREWVGEAFF
TRBV28 | CASSLRGTSGRSTPEQYF
TRBV6-1 | CASSEVGTGGSPQHF
TRBV6-5 | CASSSQTGNYGYTF
TRBV7-9 | CASSVGTGSGYTF
TRBV19 | CASSGRSGTGSSYEQYF
TRBV19 | CASSIARDENEKLFF
TRBV18 | CASSPPLDRGPEAFF
TRBV7-2 | CASSQSTSSGAGYEQYF
TRBV6-4 | CASTSGERNQPQHF
TRBV25-1 | CASSPTSGGYNEQFF
TRBV5-4 | CASSLEVTGMHEQYF
TRBV7-3 | CASSLDSVYGYTF
TRBV9 | CASSVLAGETQYF
TRBV6-1 | CACNRETEAFF
TRBV19 | CASSFTTGGSETQYF
TRBV7-8 | CASSLALGGSTNEKLFF
TRBV7-3 | CASSLAVAGGLWGYEQYF
TRBV12-5 | CASGPGQGNQPQHF
TRBV27 | CASGDRRASTDTQYF
TRBV9 | CASSGLWGSGELFF
TRBV15 | CATSREITGTFSYEQYF
TRBV10-3 | CAITDLTGGYDF
TRBV4-2 | CASSRELAATYEQYF
TRBV6-1 | CASSVGGFNQPQHF
TRBV14 | CASSQEAGGWGTEAFF
TRBV9 | CASSVAFGGQGLHGYTF
TRBV5-1 | CASSLGRAGRDTQYF
TRBV7-2 | CASSLVPRTSLRGEQFF
TRBV19 | CASSTMTGSNQPQHF
TRBV5-4 | CASSLGQVGVNEQFF
TRBV6-4 | CASSDTAGQGTEQYF
TRBV4-1 | CASSQGGTSNQPQHF
TRBV7-2 | CASSPTPEKLFF
TRBV5-1 | CASSPSFAGELFF
TRBV29-1 | CSAESGANVLTF
TRBV2 | CASSGDLEREVYNEQFF
TRBV2 | CASSEAPIPGYTF
TRBV5-1 | CASSDGVSYEQYF
TRBV14 | CASSQAGRGYNEQFF
TRBV28 | CASSFSPSGLNTEAFF
TRBV6-4 | CASSGRADSTDTQYF
TRBV5-1 | CASSSGQGAYNEQFF
TRBV19 | CASSKGGVTEAFF
TRBV6-5 | CASSYQRETEQFF
TRBV5-1 | CASSLALKDRGRGDTEAFF
TRBV9 | CASSESLAGGFSTDTQYF
TRBV11-2 | CASSLGLAGGTSGANVLTF
TRBV9 | CASSVRTGKNRYEQYF
TRBV6-1 | CASSRATGGNEQFF
TRBV7-9 | CASSLALAGAPDTQYF
TRBV5-6 | CASSRTSGRSHEQFF
TRBV28 | CASSFDEANYGYTF
TRBV18 | CASSPPLGDGETDTQYF
TRBV21-1 | CASSTNRGKSTEAFF